These 19 T cell receptor beta chains share one sample of origin, sequenced in a study of OX40 agonist ivuxolimab in advanced cancers. Only in-frame clones appear in the TCRdb table, and some are missing; sequencing was by immunoSEQ multiplex PCR. This sample carries 65,000 to 90,000 clones, almost 85% of them seen once, and the ten largest clones take about 0.6%. The sample was CD4+ or CD8+ T cells sorted from blood, taken in a trial of the OX40 agonist ivuxolimab. These receptors were collected from an adult with an advanced solid tumor such as melanoma, head and neck, liver or kidney cancer.

This clone has more than one count but fewer than ten. The rearrangement links TRBV19 to TRBJ1-5; 10 positions agree with TRBD1. Unmatched junction bases numbered 4, after V lost 6 bases and J lost 5 bases. Germline CDR1 LNHDA, CDR2 SQIVND (reference sequence). This CDR3 spans 14 amino acids. CDR3 nucleotide sequence: TGTGCCAGTAGGCCGGGACAGGGGTATCAGCCCCAGCATTTT. This translates into CASRPGQGYQPQHF.

This CDR3 reads CASSPGQSEGYEQYF. For the CDR3, the DNA is TGTGCCAGCTCACCTGGGCAGTCGGAAGGCTACGAGCAGTACTTC. The chain has TRBV18 and TRBJ2-7; D is ambiguous. The germline V and J ends were trimmed by 3 bases and 3 bases, with 15 bases remaining between them. Germline CDR1 is KGHSH and CDR2 is LQKENI. The length of the CDR3 is 15 residues. The full variable domain, with the rest looked up from reference TRBV18 and TRBJ2-7, is NAGVMQNPRHLVRRRGQEARLRCSPMKGHSHVYWYRQLPEEGLKFMVYLQKENIIDESGMPKERFSAEFPKEGPSILRIQQVVRGDSAAYFCASSPGQSEGYEQYFGPGTRLTVT.

The V and J genes are TRBV5-6 and TRBJ1-2; maybe TRBD1 (6 bases). This CDR3 comprises 15 residues. Germline V lookup: CDR1 SGHDT, CDR2 YYEEEE. Trimming stripped 4 bases from V and 3 bases from J, with 16 bases between. The CDR3 spells CASSADWTDYYGYTF. In DNA, the CDR3 is TGTGCCAGCAGCGCGGACTGGACAGACTACTATGGCTACACCTTC.

The chain employs TRBV6-6 and TRBJ1-2; D is uncertain. Per germline, CDR1 MNHNY and CDR2 SVGAGI (reference sequence). The V and J ends lost 5 bases and 3 bases respectively, with 10 bases between them. This CDR3 spans 13 amino acids. The CDR3 sequence is CASSPTNDYGYTF. CDR3 DNA sequence: TGTGCCAGCAGTCCGACGAACGACTATGGCTACACCTTC.

V usage is TRBV6-5 and J usage is TRBJ1-4; D ambiguous. This CDR3 region has 14 residues. V dropped 11 bases and J dropped 0 bases, with 13 bases sitting between them. Germline CDR1 reads MNHEY; CDR2 reads SVGAGI. In DNA, the CDR3 is TGTGCCGGATCGAACCCGGCAACTAATGAAAAACTGTTTTTT. It codes for CAGSNPATNEKLFF.

This rearrangement joins TRBV9 to TRBJ1-1; TRBD1 is a possible D gene (5 bases). Germline V gene lookup returns CDR1 SGDLS and CDR2 YYNGEE. CDR3 size: 14 residues. Trimming shortened V by 1 base and J by 1 base, and 8 bases separated the two germline ends. The CDR3 nucleotides are TGTGCCAGCAGCGTATCAGGGTCGAACACTGAAGCTTTCTTT. The encoded protein is CASSVSGSNTEAFF.

The rearrangement links TRBV7-9 to TRBJ1-1; maybe TRBD1 (5 bases). This CDR3 is 15 amino acids long. The V gene lost 5 bases and the J gene lost 0 bases, with 13 bases spanning the gap. CDR1 is SEHNR and CDR2 is FQNEAQ in the germline V gene (reference sequence). The CDR3 coding sequence is TGTGCCAGCAGCCGAGGGACGGGACTGAACACTGAAGCTTTCTTT. Translation gives CASSRGTGLNTEAFF.

V and J are TRBV7-2 and TRBJ2-3; TRBD2 matches at 12 bases. There are 17 residues in the CDR3. CDR1 SGHTA and CDR2 FQGNSA come from the germline V gene. The junction had 6 bases not matched to a gene; V was cut back by 4 bases and J by 1 base. The CDR3 spells CASSSRLAGDRTDTQYF. As DNA, the CDR3 is TGTGCCAGCAGCTCCCGACTAGCGGGAGACCGCACAGATACGCAGTATTTT.

The rearrangement links TRBV9 to TRBJ2-3, with no clear D. V was pared by 4 bases and J by 6 bases, with 21 bases between. CDR1 and CDR2 (germline): SGDLS, YYNGEE. This CDR3 has 16 amino acids. CDR3 bases: TGTGCCAGCAGCTTTGGACCAGATGGGTTGGTGGATACGCAGTATTTT. Its translation: CASSFGPDGLVDTQYF.

This clone was recorded a few times. The rearrangement links TRBV6-5 to TRBJ2-2, with 13 bases lining up with TRBD2. Germline lookup yields CDR1 MNHEY and CDR2 SVGAGI. V dropped 2 bases and J dropped 7; count of bases not matched to a gene: 1. The CDR3 runs 15 residues. The CDR3 DNA follows: TGTGCCAGCAGTTACAGGACTAGCGGGGGCGGGGAGCTGTTTTTT. As protein: CASSYRTSGGGELFF.

The J gene is TRBJ2-7, the V gene TRBV6-1, with TRBD1 matching over 10 bases. Germline lookup yields CDR1 MNHNS and CDR2 SASEGT. CDR3 length: 13 residues. V shed 7 bases, J shed 7 bases, and the junction held 7 bases outside the gene matches. In DNA form, the CDR3 reads TGTGCCAGCATACGGACAGGGGGATGGGAGCAGTACTTC. It codes for CASIRTGGWEQYF.

CDR3 amino acids: CASSLVQPEKLFF. Written as DNA, the CDR3 is TGTGCCAGCAGCTTAGTCCAGCCTGAAAAACTGTTTTTT. The chain is built from TRBV7-9 and TRBJ1-4; D uncertain. Trimming left V 1 base short and J 7 bases short, with 7 bases between. Per germline, CDR1 SEHNR and CDR2 FQNEAQ (reference sequence). The CDR3 loop spans 13 amino acids.

This chain uses TRBV13 with TRBJ2-5, with 11 bases identical to TRBD2. The germline CDR1 and CDR2 sequences are PRHDT and FYEKMQ (reference sequence). The CDR3 has 19 amino acids. After removal of 3 bases from V and 5 bases from J, the junction contained 17 bases not matched to a gene. Written as DNA, the CDR3 is TGTGCCAGCAGCTTCCGTTGGGGCCAGGGGACTAGCGGAAAGGAGACCCAGTACTTC. Residues: CASSFRWGQGTSGKETQYF.

This clone was observed a single time. This chain joins TRBV2 and TRBJ1-6; D uncertain. Per germline, CDR1 SNHLY and CDR2 FYNNEI. CDR3 length: 14 residues. V lost 1 base and J 8 bases, leaving 9 bases between the germline ends. CDR3 sequence: CASSEGSVYSPLHF. The DNA for the CDR3 is TGTGCCAGCAGTGAAGGGTCAGTCTATTCACCCCTCCACTTT. The full variable domain, completed using reference TRBV2 and TRBJ1-6, is EPEVTQTPSHQVTQMGQEVILRCVPISNHLYFYWYRQILGQKVEFLVSFYNNEISEKSEIFDDQFSVERPDGSNFTLKIRSTKLEDSAMYFCASSEGSVYSPLHFGNGTRLTVT.

This clone is a singleton in its sample. CDR3 bases: TGTGCCACCGCGTCTAGCGGGGGGAGGTTCGCCGGGGAGCTGTTTTTT. Its translation is CATASSGGRFAGELFF. J is TRBJ2-2 and V is TRBV2; 11 nucleotides align to TRBD2. The germline V gene encodes CDR1 SNHLY and CDR2 FYNNEI. This CDR3 contains 16 residues. The J segment lost 6 bases and the V segment lost 10 bases, leaving 13 bases of the junction unmatched.

This clone has a single count. The chain is built from TRBV7-6 and TRBJ2-5; D tentatively fits TRBD1 or TRBD2 (6 bases each). Per the germline V gene, CDR1 is SGHVS and CDR2 is FNYEAQ. The V and J ends lost 3 bases and 1 base respectively, with 15 bases between them. This CDR3 region has 16 residues. CDR3 loop: CASSLGVRGGQETQYF. For the CDR3, the DNA is TGTGCCAGCAGCTTGGGCGTCAGGGGAGGCCAAGAGACCCAGTACTTC.

The chain combines TRBV10-3 with TRBJ1-4; TRBD1 matches at 8 bases. J was trimmed by 3 bases and V by 6 bases; bases with no gene match: 3. Looked up from germline, CDR1 is ENHRY and CDR2 is SYGVKD. CDR3 length equals 14 residues. For the CDR3, the DNA is TGTGCCATCAGCAGACAGGGGTCTAATGAAAAACTGTTTTTT. Translation: CAISRQGSNEKLFF.

The rearrangement uses TRBV6-5 and TRBJ2-7; unclear D gene. V was trimmed by 6 bases and J by 3 bases, leaving 12 bases between them. The CDR3 extends over 13 amino acids. Germline loops: CDR1 MNHEY, CDR2 SVGAGI. In DNA, the CDR3 is TGTGCCAGCAGCTTTAGCCCGGGCTACGAGCAGTACTTC. Its translation is CASSFSPGYEQYF.

The chain combines TRBV5-5 with TRBJ2-3; perhaps TRBD2 as D (5 bases). Trimming pared 2 bases from V and 4 bases from J, leaving 17 bases between. Per germline, CDR1 SGHKS and CDR2 YYEKEE (reference sequence). This CDR3 comprises 16 residues. For the CDR3, the DNA is TGTGCCAGCAGCTTACGTCCAACGGCGGGCGCAGATACGCAGTATTTT. This codes for CASSLRPTAGADTQYF. The complete variable domain, with remaining parts taken from reference TRBV5-5 and TRBJ2-3, reads DAGVTQSPTHLIKTRGQQVTLRCSPISGHKSVSWYQQVLGQGPQFIFQYYEKEERGRGNFPDRFSARQFPNYSSELNVNALLLGDSALYLCASSLRPTAGADTQYFGPGTRLTVL.